Below, 9 T cell receptor beta chains from the same sample are listed, as sequenced in a study of regulatory T cells in long-lasting Graves disease. The authors built TCR beta libraries using iRepertoire HTBI primers and Arm-PCR of CDR3 regions. TCRdb reanalysed the multiplex PCR reads using MiXCR and keeps one entry per CDR3 protein. The sample has over 350,000 distinct CDR3 sequences, around 15% seen once. Time point described: newly diagnosed GD, antithyroid drugs for less than 3 months. Construction of the TCR library relied on RNA isolated from PBMCs. This sample also belongs to another study, concerning T cells in Graves' hyperthyroidism and ophthalmopathy.

The sequencing here drew on peripheral blood mononuclear cells (PBMCs), taken at new diagnosis, from a patient treated with antithyroid drugs. The receptors stem from a woman between 45 and 60 years old with Graves disease.

This clonotype was counted at least ten times. This chain links TRBV28 with TRBJ2-7; D is undetermined. Trimming removed 7 bases from V and 0 bases from J, with 10 bases in between. Germline CDR1 reads MDHEN; CDR2 reads SYDVKM. CDR3 length: 13 residues. CDR3: CASKESHSYEQYF. CDR3 nucleotides: TGTGCCAGCAAGGAGTCACACTCCTACGAGCAGTACTTC. The full variable domain, its missing parts supplied by reference TRBV28 and TRBJ2-7, is DVKVTQSSRYLVKRTGEKVFLECVQDMDHENMFWYRQDPGLGLRLIYFSYDVKMKEKGDIPEGYSVSREKKERFSLILESASTNQTSMYLCASKESHSYEQYFGPGTRLTVT.

The V and J genes are TRBV6-1 and TRBJ2-2, with D tentatively TRBD1 (5 bases). Trimming removed 9 bases at V and 8 bases at J, with 16 bases between. CDR1 is MNHNS and CDR2 is SASEGT in the germline V gene. The CDR3 consists of 13 residues. This chain's CDR3 is CASRSGIWGELFF. The CDR3 DNA reads TGTGCCAGTCGCTCAGGGATATGGGGGGAGCTGTTTTTT.

This clonotype appeared many times. This sequence joins TRBV11-2 and TRBJ2-7; a weak D match, TRBD2 (5 bases). Trimming cost V 6 bases and J 6 bases, with 18 bases left between them. Germline CDR1 is SGHAT and CDR2 is FQNNGV. This CDR3 has 14 amino acids. The CDR3 region has the DNA TGTGCCAGCAGTCATTCCGGACCCGGGGTCGAGCAGTACTTC. Protein: CASSHSGPGVEQYF.

V usage is TRBV5-6 and J usage is TRBJ2-7; D not resolved. The CDR3 covers 16 residues. Germline V CDR1 and CDR2: SGHDT, YYEEEE. The V gene lost 0 bases and the J gene lost 0 bases, with 13 bases spanning the gap. The CDR3 DNA reads TGTGCCAGCAGCTTGGCACCGGGTCCGAGCTCCTACGAGCAGTACTTC. Translating gives CASSLAPGPSSYEQYF.

In this sample, this clonotype turned up a few times. This chain connects TRBV3-1 to TRBJ2-7; 8 nucleotides agree with TRBD2. With 6 bases clipped from V and 2 bases from J, the junction kept 6 bases outside the gene matches. CDR1 is LGHDT, CDR2 YNNKEL, per germline (reference sequence). This CDR3 comprises 14 residues. The CDR3 loop reads CASSKTSETYEQYF. CDR3 nucleotides: TGTGCCAGCAGTAAGACTAGCGAAACCTACGAGCAGTACTTC.

This clonotype was recorded many times. The rearrangement joins TRBV7-9 to TRBJ2-1; TRBD2 agrees at 10 bases. Germline V lookup: CDR1 SEHNR, CDR2 FQNEAQ (reference sequence). This CDR3 is 15 amino acids long. V lost 4 bases and J lost 10; bases outside the gene matches: 10. In DNA, the CDR3 is TGTGCCAGCAGCTCCACCGGGACTAGCGAATCCGAGCAGTTCTTC. It codes for CASSSTGTSESEQFF.

There are many counts of this clonotype. The rearrangement links TRBV5-1 to TRBJ2-1; D remains ambiguous. V gave up 4 bases and J gave up 10 bases, with 12 bases separating them. The V gene's germline CDR1 is SGHRS and CDR2 YFSETQ. The CDR3 is made up of 12 amino acids. CDR3 DNA: TGCGCCAGCAGCAAAGGACCGAGCGAGCAGTTCTTC. Translating it yields CASSKGPSEQFF.

V and J are TRBV6-1 and TRBJ1-4, with TRBD1 matching 8 bases. The germline gives CDR1 MNHNS, CDR2 SASEGT. The trim removed 5 bases at V and 0 bases at J, leaving 5 bases unmatched. The CDR3 runs to 16 residues. In DNA, the CDR3 is TGTGCCAGCAGTACATACAGGGGGGCAACTAATGAAAAACTGTTTTTT. Translation: CASSTYRGATNEKLFF.

The chain recombines TRBV12-5 with TRBJ2-2, with TRBD1 as a possible D gene (5 bases). The V end lost 1 base, the J end lost 5 bases, and 11 bases lay between the germline ends. This CDR3 has 15 amino acids. Germline CDR1 is LGHNT and CDR2 is FRNRAP. CDR3 DNA: TGTGCTAGTGGTTTGGGGCAGGGAAGGACCGGGGAGCTGTTTTTT. This sequence encodes CASGLGQGRTGELFF.